The 28 T cell receptor beta chains reported below all come from one sample, sequenced in a study of blood T cells in healthy people across ages. A second PCR of roughly 7 to 11 cycles used a sample-barcoded 5' primer and a J-beta primer mix. Each CDR3 protein is one row after TCRdb ran MiXCR on the 5' RACE reads. The sample lists more than 700,000 distinct CDR3 sequences; around half were seen once. Specimen: blood. These TCRs come from a man of 80 years or more in good health.

About this clonotype itself: A junction end diverges from the germline sequence, so it may reflect a read error. The V gene is TRBV7-9, the J gene TRBJ2-1, with TRBD1 matching over 8 bases. The CDR3 has 16 residues. Looked up from germline, CDR1 is SEHNR and CDR2 is FQNEAQ (reference sequence). In nucleotides, the CDR3 is TGCGCCAGCAGCTCAGGGGGCAGGGGGAATTCTAATGAGCAGTTCTTC. This encodes CASSSGGRGNSNEQFF.

This clonotype turned up a few times. This chain joins TRBV6-2 or TRBV6-3 and TRBJ2-7; the D gene is possibly TRBD2 (6 bases). V gave up 0 bases and J gave up 1 base, with 7 bases separating them. This CDR3 has 14 amino acids. The germline gives CDR1 MNHEY, CDR2 SVGEGT. This chain's CDR3 is CASSYSEGSYEQYF. Here the CDR3 DNA reads TGTGCCAGCAGTTACTCGGAGGGGTCCTACGAGCAGTACTTC.

This clonotype was counted ten times or more. The gene calls are TRBV12-3 or TRBV12-4 and TRBJ2-5; 12 positions agree with TRBD1. There are 15 residues in the CDR3. V trimming: 6 bases; J trimming: 5 bases; junction bases outside the gene matches: 7. The CDR3 DNA reads as TGTGCCAGCAGAGCCGGGACAGGGGGCGCGGAGACCCAGTACTTC. This sequence encodes CASRAGTGGAETQYF.

Regarding this clonotype: Possible read error: a much larger clone is one base away. The chain links TRBV20-1 to TRBJ2-7, with D possibly matching TRBD2 (6 bases). V was pared by 5 bases and J by 2 bases, with 13 bases between. The CDR3 has 13 residues. Germline CDR1 DFQATT, CDR2 SNEGSKA (reference sequence). CDR3 protein: CSAAAGKTYEQYF. DNA for the CDR3: TGCAGTGCTGCCGCGGGAAAGACCTACGAGCAGTACTTC.

This clonotype turned up a few times. The J gene is TRBJ2-5, the V gene TRBV12-3 or TRBV12-4, with D unresolved. Trimming left V 7 bases short and J 5 bases short, with 17 bases between. This CDR3 is built from 14 residues. The CDR3: CASKHTLSRETQYF. The CDR3 coding sequence is TGTGCCAGCAAACATACTCTAAGCAGGGAGACCCAGTACTTC.

The gene calls are TRBV20-1 and TRBJ2-4, with D possibly TRBD2 on 6 matching bases. The DNA end favors TRBJ2-7, so the J call may be wrong. The CDR3 length is 14 residues. The V gene's germline CDR1 is DFQATT and CDR2 SNEGSKA (reference sequence). The DNA for the CDR3 is TGCAGTGCCGCGCGTGTCGGGGGAAACTACGAGCAGTACTTC. It translates to CSAARVGGNYEQYF.

The V gene is TRBV20-1, the J gene TRBJ2-3, with 8 bases fitting TRBD2. CDR3 size: 13 residues. CDR1 and CDR2 (germline): DFQATT, SNEGSKA (reference sequence). With 3 bases clipped from V and 2 bases from J, the junction kept 1 base outside the gene matches. The CDR3 loop is CSARREATDTQYF. CDR3 DNA sequence: TGCAGTGCTAGGCGGGAGGCCACAGATACGCAGTATTTT.

This clonotype was found a few times. The CDR3 bases are TGTGCCTGTCGTAGCGGGCCTAGCACAGATACGCAGTATTTT. This codes for CACRSGPSTDTQYF. The J gene is TRBJ2-3, the V gene TRBV30; 7 bases line up with TRBD2. The CDR3 is 14 amino acids. Germline CDR1 GTSNPN, CDR2 SVGIG (reference sequence). V lost 6 bases and J lost 0; bases outside the gene matches: 6. The full variable domain, rest sourced from reference TRBV30 and TRBJ2-3, is SQTIHQWPATLVQPVGSPLSLECTVEGTSNPNLYWYRQAAGRGLQLLFYSVGIGQISSEVPQNLSASRPQDRQFILSSKKLLLSDSGFYLCACRSGPSTDTQYFGPGTRLTVL.

This clonotype came up a few times. This chain joins TRBV6-6 and TRBJ2-5; 11 positions match TRBD1. The CDR3 sequence is 15 residues long. CDR1 and CDR2 from the germline V gene are MNHNY and SVGAGI (reference sequence). V was pared by 4 bases and J by 5 bases, with 6 bases of the junction left unmatched. As DNA, the CDR3 is TGTGCCAGCAGTTCGCTAGGACAGGGGGCTGAGACCCAGTACTTC. It specifies CASSSLGQGAETQYF.

V gene TRBV25-1 combines with J gene TRBJ1-5; 8 nucleotides align to TRBD1. Germline V gene data show CDR1 as MGHDK and CDR2 as SYGVNS. V lost 3 bases to trimming and J lost 3 bases; unmatched junction nucleotides: 7. This CDR3 contains 16 residues. The CDR3 DNA is TGTGCCAGCAGTGAGAGTGGGACAGGAAACAATCAGCCCCAGCATTTT. It translates to CASSESGTGNNQPQHF.

V and J are TRBV7-9 and TRBJ2-2; maybe TRBD1 (6 bases). The CDR3 is 14 amino acids. V dropped 5 bases and J dropped 3 bases, with 10 bases sitting between them. Germline lookup yields CDR1 SEHNR and CDR2 FQNEAQ (reference sequence). CDR3: CASSQDSYTGELFF. In DNA, the CDR3 is TGTGCCAGCAGCCAGGACAGCTACACCGGGGAGCTGTTTTTT.

DNA of the CDR3: TGCAGCGCCGGGACTAGTCCCAATGAGCAGTTCTTC. Protein sequence: CSAGTSPNEQFF. The J gene is TRBJ2-1, the V gene TRBV29-1; TRBD2 matches at 8 bases. Germline V gene sequence: CDR1 SQVTM, CDR2 ANQGSEA. The V gene end was trimmed by 7 bases and the J gene end by 6 bases; junction bases not matched to a gene: 5. The CDR3 is 12 residues long.

Regarding this clonotype: A much larger clone lies a single base off, so this may be a read error. The chain combines TRBV10-2 with TRBJ1-5, with TRBD1 matching over 11 bases. This CDR3 has 15 residues. Germline CDR1 reads WSHSY; CDR2 reads SAAADI. Losses at the gene ends were 5 bases for V and 7 bases for J; bases not matched to a gene: 7. The CDR3 bases are TGCGCCAGCAGTCCCGGGACAGGGGGTAAGCAGCCCCAGCATTTT. Translation gives CASSPGTGGKQPQHF.

The chain recombines TRBV7-3 with TRBJ1-1; a possible D gene is TRBD1 (5 bases). The CDR3 totals 13 residues. Germline V CDR1 and CDR2: SGHTA, FQGTGA. Trimming took 5 bases from V and 2 from J, leaving 9 bases between them. The DNA for the CDR3 is TGTGCCAGCAGCCGACAGAGTAACACTGAAGCTTTCTTT. It translates to CASSRQSNTEAFF.

Remarks on this clonotype: This could be a read error, since a much larger clone is one nucleotide away. V and J are TRBV24-1 and TRBJ2-5; 7 bases agree with TRBD1. V was clipped by 7 bases and J by 11 bases; unmatched bases: 12. The length of the CDR3 is 13 residues. Germline CDR1 is KGHDR and CDR2 is SFDVKD. This chain's CDR3 is CATRRGQANEQYF. CDR3 nucleotide sequence: TGTGCCACCAGAAGGGGGCAGGCGAATGAGCAGTACTTC.

This chain links TRBV20-1 with TRBJ2-4; 8 nucleotides align to TRBD1. The V segment lost 3 bases and the J segment 6 bases; nucleotides outside the gene matches: 10. Per the germline V gene, CDR1 is DFQATT and CDR2 is SNEGSKA (reference sequence). The length of the CDR3 is 15 residues. The CDR3 loop reads CSASGHRDRINIQYF. CDR3 nucleotide sequence: TGCAGTGCTAGTGGCCACCGGGACAGGATAAACATTCAGTACTTC.

The V and J genes are TRBV3-1 and TRBJ2-3; 10 nucleotides line up with TRBD2. The CDR3 runs to 17 residues. The V segment lost 0 bases and the J segment 3 bases; nucleotides outside the gene matches: 6. From germline, CDR1 is LGHDT and CDR2 YNNKEL (reference sequence). CDR3 region: CASSQDLGLANTDTQYF. The CDR3 DNA follows: TGTGCCAGCAGCCAAGATCTGGGACTAGCGAATACAGATACGCAGTATTTT.

This clonotype appeared a few times. This sequence joins TRBV4-2 and TRBJ2-3, with no clear D. From germline, CDR1 is LGHNA and CDR2 YNFKEQ. Trimming left V 6 bases short and J 2 bases short, with 12 bases between. The CDR3 extends over 14 amino acids. The CDR3, as DNA: TGTGCCAGCAGTCAGGCGGCACACACAGATACGCAGTATTTT. As protein: CASSQAAHTDTQYF.

This chain joins TRBV10-1 and TRBJ2-2; weak D call: TRBD2 (6 bases). This CDR3 spans 17 amino acids. Trimming removed 0 bases from V and 1 base from J, with 12 bases in between. CDR1 is WNHNN, CDR2 SYGVQD, per germline (reference sequence). The CDR3 reads CASSESLGGMNTGELFF. The CDR3 DNA sequence: TGCGCCAGCAGTGAGTCCCTCGGCGGGATGAACACCGGGGAGCTGTTTTTT.

This chain connects TRBV2 to TRBJ2-1; D uncertain. The CDR3 spans 13 residues. Germline V gives CDR1 SNHLY, CDR2 FYNNEI. V was cut by 1 base and J by 6 bases, with 7 bases left in between. The CDR3 is CASSEVSGNEQFF. As DNA, the CDR3 is TGTGCCAGCAGTGAAGTCTCGGGCAATGAGCAGTTCTTC.

The rearrangement links TRBV12-3 or TRBV12-4 to TRBJ2-5, with D perhaps TRBD1 or TRBD2 (6 bases each). The CDR3 length is 17 residues. V was pared by 3 bases and J by 0 bases, with 17 bases between. CDR3 in DNA: TGTGCCAGCAGTTTTCGGGACTTCCAGGGGTACCAAGAGACCCAGTACTTC. It is translated as CASSFRDFQGYQETQYF.

The rearrangement uses TRBV5-6 and TRBJ2-5; D unclear. Germline CDR1 is SGHDT and CDR2 is YYEEEE. The CDR3 runs 14 residues. The germline V and J ends were trimmed by 0 bases and 4 bases, with 10 bases remaining between them. This chain's CDR3 is CASSLGTMGETQYF. DNA of the CDR3: TGTGCCAGCAGCTTGGGTACAATGGGAGAGACCCAGTACTTC.

The rearrangement joins TRBV5-1 to TRBJ2-2, with 8 bases fitting TRBD1. The germline gives CDR1 SGHRS, CDR2 YFSETQ. This CDR3 contains 16 residues. J gave up 6 bases and V 4 bases, and 11 bases lay outside the gene matches. In nucleotides, the CDR3 is TGCGCCAGCAGCAGGGGCCAGGGGGCGTATGCCGGGGAGCTGTTTTTT. This translates into CASSRGQGAYAGELFF.

Only a few counts were recorded for this clonotype. The chain employs TRBV28 and TRBJ2-5, with 8 bases that match TRBD2. The germline V gene has CDR1 MDHEN and CDR2 SYDVKM. V was pared by 8 bases and J by 2 bases, with 7 bases of the junction left unmatched. CDR3 size: 14 residues. The CDR3: CASGSQREQETQYF. As DNA, the CDR3 is TGTGCCAGCGGTTCGCAGCGGGAGCAAGAGACCCAGTACTTC.

This chain's CDR3 is CSGGEGRGDEQYF. The CDR3 DNA reads as TGCAGCGGTGGAGAGGGAAGGGGCGATGAGCAGTACTTC. This chain joins TRBV29-1 and TRBJ2-5; D may be TRBD1 or TRBD2 (5 bases each). Looked up from germline, CDR1 is SQVTM and CDR2 is ANQGSEA. The CDR3 contains 13 residues. V gave up 7 bases and J gave up 11 bases, with 23 bases separating them.

This clonotype was found a few times. The rearrangement joins TRBV10-3 to TRBJ2-3; 9 bases are shared with TRBD2. The germline V gene has CDR1 ENHRY and CDR2 SYGVKD. The CDR3 totals 14 residues. V trimming: 10 bases; J trimming: 0 bases; junction bases outside the gene matches: 5. The CDR3 sequence is CATIAGASTDTQYF. In DNA form, the CDR3 reads TGTGCCACAATAGCGGGAGCTAGCACAGATACGCAGTATTTT.

The chain has TRBV5-1 and TRBJ2-6; 11 bases line up with TRBD1. CDR1 and CDR2 (germline): SGHRS, YFSETQ. The CDR3 has 14 residues. Trimming took 4 bases from V and 13 from J; bases not matched to a gene: 7. The CDR3 DNA sequence: TGCGCCAGCAGCGGGGGGACAGGGGGTACGGTCCTGACTTTC. This gives the protein CASSGGTGGTVLTF.

Ten or more counts support this clonotype. J is TRBJ2-5 and V is TRBV30, with 7 bases aligning to TRBD2. The CDR3 has 12 amino acids. Germline loops: CDR1 GTSNPN, CDR2 SVGIG (reference sequence). The junction had 4 bases not matched to a gene; V was cut back by 0 bases and J by 9 bases. Written as DNA, the CDR3 is TGTGCCTGGAGTGTAAACCGGGAGGCCCAGTACTTC. Its protein is CAWSVNREAQYF.